Sequencing of this TCR beta chain was carried out in a study of CXCR3-negative and CXCR3-positive naive CD8 T cells. TRB cDNA libraries were made by UMI-labeled 5' RACE. TCRdb re-called the 5' RACE reads, yielding one record per CDR3 amino acid sequence without DNA. The sample has 35,000 to 55,000 distinct CDR3 sequences, and its top ten clones hold 2% to 2.5%. The length of the CDR3 is 15 residues. Germline V gives CDR1 LNHNV, CDR2 YYDKDF (reference sequence). This TCR was recovered from a human donor in good health. Some clones in this sample may be carry-over from other donors' samples. Sequenced material: naive CXCR3- CD8+ T cells from blood. The subset here: CD45RO-CCR7+CD27+CD95- naive CD8+ T cells lacking CXCR3 (TNR3-). The chain links TRBV15 to TRBJ2-2. CDR3 residues: CATSSLDLNTGELFF.